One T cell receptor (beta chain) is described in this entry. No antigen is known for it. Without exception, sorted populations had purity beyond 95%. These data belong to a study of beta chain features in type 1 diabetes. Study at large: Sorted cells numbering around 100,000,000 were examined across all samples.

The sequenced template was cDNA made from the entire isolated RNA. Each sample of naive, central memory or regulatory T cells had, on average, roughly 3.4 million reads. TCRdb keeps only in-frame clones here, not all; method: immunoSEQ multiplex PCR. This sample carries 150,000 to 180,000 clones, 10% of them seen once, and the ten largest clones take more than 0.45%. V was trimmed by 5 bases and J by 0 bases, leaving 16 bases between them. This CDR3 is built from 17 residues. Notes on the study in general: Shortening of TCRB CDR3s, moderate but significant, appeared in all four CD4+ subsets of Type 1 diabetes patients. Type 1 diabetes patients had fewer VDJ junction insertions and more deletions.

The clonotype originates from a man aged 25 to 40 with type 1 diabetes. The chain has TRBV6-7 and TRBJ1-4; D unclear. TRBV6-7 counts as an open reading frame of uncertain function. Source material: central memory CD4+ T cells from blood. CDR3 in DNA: TGTGCCAGCAGTGACGGGAGAGGAAATGCAACTAATGAAAAACTGTTTTTT. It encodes CASSDGRGNATNEKLFF.